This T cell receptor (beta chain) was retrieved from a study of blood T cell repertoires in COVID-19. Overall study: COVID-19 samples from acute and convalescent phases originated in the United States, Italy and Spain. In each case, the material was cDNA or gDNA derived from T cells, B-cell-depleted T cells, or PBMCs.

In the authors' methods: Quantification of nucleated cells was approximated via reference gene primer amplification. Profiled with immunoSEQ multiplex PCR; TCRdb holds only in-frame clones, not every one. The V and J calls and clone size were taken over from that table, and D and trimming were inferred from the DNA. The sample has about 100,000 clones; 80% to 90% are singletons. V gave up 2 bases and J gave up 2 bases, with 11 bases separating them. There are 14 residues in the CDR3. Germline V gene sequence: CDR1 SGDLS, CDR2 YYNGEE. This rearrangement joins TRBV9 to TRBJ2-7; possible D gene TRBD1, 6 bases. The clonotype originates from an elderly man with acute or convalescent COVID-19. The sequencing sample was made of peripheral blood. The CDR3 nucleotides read TGTGCCAGCAGCGTTGGCCAGGGGACCTACGAGCAGTACTTC. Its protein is CASSVGQGTYEQYF.